A single sample gave rise to the 14 T cell receptor beta chains below, sequenced in a study of vaccination and CD4 T cells after COVID-19. Sequenced with the Oncomine TCR Beta short-read assay was DNA taken from cultured CD4+ T cells. TCRdb re-analysed the PCR reads in MiXCR, keeping a single row per CDR3 protein. The table lists around 6,800 distinct CDR3 sequences, around 41% of them singletons. Their target antigens are unknown. Indicated treatment: roughly 10-day PBMC culture with coronavirus spike peptide pools or control peptides (ViraFEST assay). CD4+ T lymphocytes from the unexposed donor were collected before the COVID-19 pandemic (2011-2018). Sequenced: CD4+ T cells from blood, cultured in vitro. All receptors come from a human donor in good health.

The CDR3 region has the DNA TGTGCCAGCAGTACTCAGTTCACAGATACGCAGTATTTT. Protein product: CASSTQFTDTQYF. V is TRBV9 and J is TRBJ2-3; no clear D. CDR1 SGDLS and CDR2 YYNGEE come from the germline V gene. The CDR3 runs to 13 residues. The ends were cut back, 5 bases at V and 2 bases at J, with 9 bases in the middle.

This clonotype appeared a few times. The gene calls are TRBV20-1 and TRBJ2-7; D is unclear. V shed 0 bases and J shed 5 bases, with 8 bases lying between them. Germline V CDR1 and CDR2: DFQATT, SNEGSKA (reference sequence). The CDR3 sequence is 12 residues long. CDR3: CSARDVGDEQYF. CDR3 in DNA: TGCAGTGCTAGAGATGTTGGGGACGAGCAGTACTTC.

This clonotype was seen a few times. The genes are TRBV7-9 and TRBJ1-1, with D possibly TRBD1 on 5 matching bases. The CDR3 length is 15 residues. Germline assignment: CDR1 SEHNR and CDR2 FQNEAQ (reference sequence). V was clipped by 4 bases and J by 4 bases, with 16 bases between them. This chain's CDR3 is CASSSRDLFITEAFF. The CDR3 DNA reads TGTGCCAGCAGCTCGAGGGACCTCTTTATCACTGAAGCTTTCTTT.

V usage is TRBV7-2 and J usage is TRBJ2-1; TRBD1 matches at 7 bases. The CDR3 runs to 13 residues. Germline V gives CDR1 SGHTA, CDR2 FQGNSA. J was trimmed by 6 bases and V by 8 bases; bases with no gene match: 7. CDR3 nucleotides: TGTGCCAGCGCCTTTGACAGGGCCAATGAGCAGTTCTTC. As protein: CASAFDRANEQFF.

This clonotype was recorded once. V gene TRBV6-1 combines with J gene TRBJ2-3; 9 positions agree with TRBD2. CDR1 and CDR2 from the germline V gene are MNHNS and SASEGT. The CDR3 has 14 residues. V lost 6 bases and J lost 2; bases outside the gene matches: 3. CDR3 bases: TGTGCCAGCAGGAGACTAGCGGCCACAGATACGCAGTATTTT. Its protein is CASRRLAATDTQYF.

This clonotype has a handful of counts. The chain links TRBV6-2 or TRBV6-3 to TRBJ2-5; no definite D call. V lost 4 bases and J 2 bases, leaving 8 bases between the germline ends. The CDR3 runs to 13 residues. Germline CDR1 is MNHEY and CDR2 is SVGEGT. This CDR3 reads CASSSREQETQYF. The DNA of the CDR3 is TGTGCCAGCAGTTCCCGCGAACAAGAGACCCAGTACTTC.

By proportion, this clonotype is medium-sized. V gene TRBV15 combines with J gene TRBJ1-1; D perhaps matches TRBD1 (6 bases). Germline V gene data show CDR1 as LNHNV and CDR2 as YYDKDF (reference sequence). Trimming took off 3 bases at V and 3 bases at J, with 14 bases between the two ends. The CDR3 is 15 residues long. CDR3 nucleotide sequence: TGTGCCACCAGCAGGGCGGGACACCCGGACACTGAAGCTTTCTTT. Protein product: CATSRAGHPDTEAFF.

There are a few counts of this clonotype. This chain connects TRBV7-9 to TRBJ2-7, with D perhaps given as TRBD1 or TRBD2 (6 bases each). This CDR3 comprises 16 residues. Germline loops: CDR1 SEHNR, CDR2 FQNEAQ (reference sequence). V lost 2 bases and J lost 5, with 19 bases in between. CDR3 residues: CASSLKVSGALDEQYF. The CDR3 bases are TGTGCCAGCAGCTTAAAGGTATCGGGGGCCTTGGACGAGCAGTACTTC.

The chain carries TRBV6-1 and TRBJ1-1; D may be TRBD1 (6 bases). CDR1 is MNHNS, CDR2 SASEGT, per germline. CDR3 size: 14 residues. V lost 6 bases, J lost 4 bases, and 15 bases lay in between. CDR3 in amino acids: CASRIMGGSTEAFF. The CDR3, as DNA: TGTGCCAGCAGGATCATGGGGGGCAGCACTGAAGCTTTCTTT.

The V gene is TRBV7-2, the J gene TRBJ1-2; D is ambiguous. Germline CDR1 is SGHTA and CDR2 is FQGNSA. The CDR3 sequence is 12 residues long. V was shortened by 5 bases and J by 4 bases, with 8 bases between the two germline ends. The CDR3 region is CASSPMVYGYTF. Here the CDR3 DNA reads TGTGCCAGCAGCCCGATGGTCTATGGCTACACCTTC.

This chain connects TRBV27 to TRBJ2-7; D is possibly TRBD1 (6 bases). The CDR3 runs to 13 residues. The ends were cut back, 4 bases at V and 5 bases at J, with 12 bases in the middle. Germline V gene lookup returns CDR1 MNHEY and CDR2 SMNVEV (reference sequence). The CDR3 sequence: CASSYLQGHEQYF. The CDR3 region has the DNA TGTGCCAGCAGTTATTTACAGGGACACGAGCAGTACTTC.

The sample holds a few counts of this clonotype. This rearrangement joins TRBV6-1 to TRBJ1-2; weak D call: TRBD1 (6 bases). The CDR3 extends over 17 amino acids. V was cut by 5 bases and J by 1 base, with 20 bases left in between. Germline V gives CDR1 MNHNS, CDR2 SASEGT. CDR3 nucleotide sequence: TGTGCCAGCAGTATCTTACGGACAGCAAGACTTAACTATGGCTACACCTTC. Translation gives CASSILRTARLNYGYTF.

This clonotype was counted a few times. V gene TRBV7-9 combines with J gene TRBJ1-5; 8 bases line up with TRBD1. V gave up 5 bases and J gave up 5 bases; unmatched junction bases: 2. This CDR3 spans 13 amino acids. Germline V gene lookup returns CDR1 SEHNR and CDR2 FQNEAQ (reference sequence). The CDR3 coding sequence is TGTGCCAGCAGCGGACAGGGAGATCAGCCCCAGCATTTT. Encoded protein: CASSGQGDQPQHF.

The CDR3 bases are TGTGCCAGCAGACTAGGGGTGGGGGAGACCCAGTACTTC. Translated, it gives CASRLGVGETQYF. The chain uses TRBV7-8 and TRBJ2-5; D is possibly TRBD1 or TRBD2 (5 bases each). This CDR3 spans 13 amino acids. Germline CDR1 is SGHVS and CDR2 is FQNEAQ. V shed 6 bases and J shed 5 bases, with 13 bases lying between them.